This TCR beta chain came from a study of breast tumors, draining lymph nodes, adjacent tissues. Study-wide findings and caveats: Data fit most tumor T cells coming from lymph node, expanding in tumor.

Turning to this clonotype: The antigen remains undetermined.

TCRdb called the multiplex PCR reads again in MiXCR, with one record for every CDR3 protein. Among around 190,000 distinct CDR3 sequences, approximately 30% were seen once, and the ten largest hold about 3.9%. Axillary draining lymph nodes of breast cancer patients supplied the node samples. The germline V and J ends were trimmed by 3 bases and 0 bases, with 14 bases remaining between them. Germline V CDR1 and CDR2: SNHLY, FYNNEI. This CDR3 has 16 residues. Sequencing was done on a sample of axillary lymph node tissue. This sequence originates from a female donor with breast cancer. Some clones in this sample may be carry-over from other donors' samples. The J gene is TRBJ1-1, the V gene TRBV2; TRBD1 is a possible D gene (5 bases). The CDR3: CASSDGGRILNTEAFF. The CDR3 DNA is TGTGCCAGCAGTGACGGGGGTCGGATCTTGAACACTGAAGCTTTCTTT.